Given below is one T cell receptor beta chain in context. Trimming cost V 6 bases and J 5 bases; bases outside gene matches: 8. The CDR3 has 14 amino acids. Looked up from germline, CDR1 is DFQATT and CDR2 is SNEGSKA (reference sequence). PCR was performed a second time for roughly 7 to 12 cycles using a sample-barcoded 5' primer and a J-beta primer mix. Each CDR3 protein is one row after TCRdb ran MiXCR on the 5' RACE reads. The table has some 1.5 million distinct CDR3 sequences, less than 45% seen once. These data belong to a study of blood T cells in healthy people across ages. The sequenced material came from blood. The TCR was taken from a woman aged 18-35 years in good health. The chain couples TRBV20-1 to TRBJ2-1, with 9 bases aligning to TRBD2. This CDR3 reads CSAVAGDPDNEQFF. The CDR3, as DNA: TGCAGTGCCGTAGCGGGGGACCCAGACAATGAGCAGTTCTTC.